This TCR beta chain was sequenced for a study of OX40 agonist ivuxolimab in advanced cancers. Across the study: Prior anti-PD-1, anti-PD-L1 or anti-CTLA-4 therapy was allowed; less than 45% had some. Three partial responders included one hepatocellular carcinoma patient and two cutaneous melanoma patients.

Points from the study as a whole: CD8+ T cells were the subset that, on average, had more expanded clones than CD4+.

Produced via immunoSEQ multiplex PCR; TCRdb's table is partial and in-frame only. The repertoire consists of about 24,000 clones, with 88% occurring once and the leading ten covering approximately 9.6%. This clone appeared a single time. Its antigen is still unknown. This TCR was sampled from an adult with an advanced solid tumor such as melanoma, head and neck, liver or kidney cancer. Sequencing was performed on CD4+ or CD8+ T cells sorted from blood, taken in a trial of the OX40 agonist ivuxolimab.

The CDR3 DNA sequence: TGCGCCAGCAGCCAAGTTAATATAGTTTCCTACAATGAGCAGTTCTTC. It translates to CASSQVNIVSYNEQFF. The chain links TRBV4-1 to TRBJ2-1; D call uncertain. V was trimmed by 1 base and J by 1 base, leaving 11 bases between them. The CDR3 is made up of 16 amino acids. Germline loops: CDR1 MGHRA, CDR2 YSYEKL.